The rows below give T cell receptor beta chains drawn from one sample of a study of blood T cell repertoires in COVID-19. Some clones are missing from TCRdb's copy, which holds only in-frame ones; the method was immunoSEQ multiplex PCR. The sample has under 200,000 clones; roughly 85% are singletons. The specimen was PBMCs or T cells enriched from blood (not recorded which). The receptors stem from a woman between 70 and 85 years old in a cohort exposed to, infected with or recovered from COVID-19 (not recorded which). The CDR3 runs from the conserved cysteine through the conserved F or W. Each record gives: D gene, J gene, clone size, V gene, CDR3 protein, CDR3 DNA. D genes are given only for firm matches. Clone size is shown for a subset of rows, as once, few, many or a class of expanded clone.

d_call: TRBD1
j_call: TRBJ2-6
clone_size: NA
v_call: TRBV4-2
cdr3_aa: CASSLQGSGANVLTF
cdr3_nt: TGTGCCAGCAGCCTACAGGGGTCAGGGGCCAACGTCCTGACTTTC

d_call: NA
j_call: TRBJ1-3
clone_size: NA
v_call: TRBV4-2
cdr3_aa: CASSHQGNAIYF
cdr3_nt: TGTGCCAGCAGCCACCAGGGAAACGCCATATATTTT

d_call: NA
j_call: TRBJ2-3
clone_size: NA
v_call: TRBV2
cdr3_aa: CASSDAGGGAGWDTQYF
cdr3_nt: TGTGCCAGCAGTGATGCCGGAGGGGGCGCTGGGTGGGATACGCAGTATTTT

d_call: TRBD1
j_call: TRBJ1-4
clone_size: many
v_call: TRBV11-2
cdr3_aa: CASSLRTGDGGKLFF
cdr3_nt: TGTGCCAGCAGCCTAAGGACAGGTGACGGGGGAAAACTGTTTTTT

d_call: NA
j_call: TRBJ2-2
clone_size: NA
v_call: TRBV27
cdr3_aa: CASSTRTEYTGELFF
cdr3_nt: TGTGCCAGCAGTACTCGGACAGAGTATACCGGGGAGCTGTTTTTT

d_call: TRBD2
j_call: TRBJ2-1
clone_size: NA
v_call: TRBV28
cdr3_aa: CASSSRTRLAVYNEQFF
cdr3_nt: TGTGCCAGCAGTTCCCGAACTAGACTAGCAGTCTACAATGAGCAGTTCTTC

d_call: NA
j_call: TRBJ1-2
clone_size: NA
v_call: TRBV28
cdr3_aa: CASSSTVYGYTF
cdr3_nt: TGTGCCAGCAGTTCGACAGTTTATGGCTACACCTTC

d_call: NA
j_call: TRBJ1-1
clone_size: NA
v_call: TRBV3-1/TRBV3-2
cdr3_aa: CASSHLEGAGGTEAFF
cdr3_nt: TGTGCCAGCAGCCACCTCGAGGGCGCTGGCGGCACTGAAGCTTTCTTT

d_call: TRBD2
j_call: TRBJ2-1
clone_size: NA
v_call: TRBV2
cdr3_aa: CASSSWLAENFF
cdr3_nt: TGTGCCAGCAGTTCGTGGCTAGCGGAGAATTTCTTC

d_call: TRBD1
j_call: TRBJ1-1
clone_size: NA
v_call: TRBV11-2
cdr3_aa: CASSLTHQGATEAFF
cdr3_nt: TGTGCCAGCAGCTTGACACATCAGGGGGCGACTGAAGCTTTCTTT

d_call: TRBD2
j_call: TRBJ2-7
clone_size: NA
v_call: TRBV27
cdr3_aa: CASSVRGTSGASEQYF
cdr3_nt: TGTGCCAGCAGTGTAAGAGGGACTAGCGGGGCCAGCGAGCAGTACTTC

d_call: NA
j_call: TRBJ1-1
clone_size: once
v_call: TRBV7-7
cdr3_aa: CASSPLSGATEAFF
cdr3_nt: TGTGCTAGCAGCCCCCTCTCTGGGGCAACTGAAGCTTTCTTT

d_call: NA
j_call: TRBJ1-6
clone_size: NA
v_call: TRBV6-6
cdr3_aa: CATSTGDSPLHF
cdr3_nt: TGTGCCACATCCACCGGGGATTCACCCCTCCACTTT

d_call: NA
j_call: TRBJ1-1
clone_size: NA
v_call: TRBV11-2
cdr3_aa: CASSLEAGGAFF
cdr3_nt: TGTGCCAGCAGCTTAGAGGCAGGCGGGGCTTTCTTT

d_call: NA
j_call: TRBJ2-2
clone_size: few
v_call: TRBV28
cdr3_aa: CASSSLRGELFF
cdr3_nt: TGTGCCAGCAGTTCACTAAGGGGGGAGCTGTTTTTT

d_call: TRBD2
j_call: TRBJ2-7
clone_size: once
v_call: TRBV3-1/TRBV3-2
cdr3_aa: CASSQASLAAYEQYF
cdr3_nt: TGTGCCAGCAGCCAAGCAAGTCTAGCGGCGTACGAGCAGTACTTC

d_call: NA
j_call: TRBJ1-5
clone_size: NA
v_call: TRBV25-1
cdr3_aa: CASSELSGDTQPQHF
cdr3_nt: TGTGCCAGCAGTGAATTATCAGGGGATACGCAGCCCCAGCATTTT

d_call: NA
j_call: TRBJ1-1
clone_size: NA
v_call: TRBV14
cdr3_aa: CASSQYGEAFF
cdr3_nt: TGTGCCAGCAGCCAGTATGGCGAAGCTTTCTTT

d_call: NA
j_call: TRBJ2-4
clone_size: NA
v_call: TRBV7-9
cdr3_aa: CASSISGSANIQYF
cdr3_nt: TGTGCCAGCAGTATTTCGGGTTCGGCAAACATTCAGTACTTC

d_call: TRBD1
j_call: TRBJ1-1
clone_size: NA
v_call: TRBV4-1
cdr3_aa: CASSREGTVMNTEAFF
cdr3_nt: TGCGCCAGCAGCCGGGAAGGGACAGTCATGAACACTGAAGCTTTCTTT

d_call: TRBD2
j_call: TRBJ2-5
clone_size: NA
v_call: TRBV28
cdr3_aa: CASSLTGLAGRETQYF
cdr3_nt: TGTGCCAGCAGTCTGACGGGACTAGCGGGCCGAGAGACCCAGTACTTC

d_call: NA
j_call: TRBJ2-1
clone_size: NA
v_call: TRBV24-1
cdr3_aa: CATSDLAPQNEQFF
cdr3_nt: TGTGCCACCAGTGATTTGGCTCCCCAGAATGAGCAGTTCTTC

d_call: TRBD1
j_call: TRBJ2-5
clone_size: NA
v_call: TRBV29-1
cdr3_aa: CSGSTGEETQYF
cdr3_nt: TGCAGCGGATCGACAGGGGAAGAGACCCAGTACTTC

d_call: TRBD1
j_call: TRBJ1-6
clone_size: NA
v_call: TRBV7-9
cdr3_aa: CASSFRMQGADSPLHF
cdr3_nt: TGTGCCAGCAGCTTCCGGATGCAGGGGGCAGATTCACCCCTCCACTTT

d_call: TRBD1
j_call: TRBJ1-2
clone_size: NA
v_call: TRBV2
cdr3_aa: CASSEALGGQGDRTNYGYTF
cdr3_nt: TGTGCCAGCAGTGAAGCGCTAGGTGGGCAGGGGGACCGCACTAACTATGGCTACACCTTC

d_call: TRBD2
j_call: TRBJ2-1
clone_size: NA
v_call: TRBV19
cdr3_aa: CASSKASGSGTYNEQFF
cdr3_nt: TGTGCCAGTAGTAAAGCTAGCGGGAGTGGCACCTACAATGAGCAGTTCTTC

d_call: NA
j_call: TRBJ2-2
clone_size: NA
v_call: TRBV9
cdr3_aa: CASSAGYTGELFF
cdr3_nt: TGTGCCAGCAGCGCAGGCTACACCGGGGAGCTGTTTTTT

d_call: NA
j_call: TRBJ1-3
clone_size: few
v_call: TRBV7-2
cdr3_aa: CASSFVDSSGNTIYF
cdr3_nt: TGTGCCAGCAGCTTCGTGGACAGCTCTGGAAACACCATATATTTT

d_call: NA
j_call: TRBJ1-3
clone_size: NA
v_call: TRBV4-2
cdr3_aa: CASSPLWGDSGNTIYF
cdr3_nt: TGTGCCAGCAGCCCACTTTGGGGAGACTCTGGAAACACCATATATTTT

d_call: NA
j_call: TRBJ2-5
clone_size: once
v_call: TRBV25-1
cdr3_aa: CASKSGQETQYF
cdr3_nt: TGTGCCAGCAAAAGCGGCCAAGAGACCCAGTACTTC

d_call: TRBD2
j_call: TRBJ2-2
clone_size: NA
v_call: TRBV27
cdr3_aa: CASSFKPSGTLSGELFF
cdr3_nt: TGTGCCAGCAGTTTTAAGCCTAGCGGGACCTTATCCGGGGAGCTGTTTTTT

d_call: NA
j_call: TRBJ2-1
clone_size: NA
v_call: TRBV2
cdr3_aa: CASSELASSYNEQFF
cdr3_nt: TGTGCCAGCAGTGAACTAGCGAGCTCCTACAATGAGCAGTTCTTC

d_call: TRBD1
j_call: TRBJ1-1
clone_size: NA
v_call: TRBV2
cdr3_aa: CASSVQGMNTEAFF
cdr3_nt: TGTGCCAGCAGTGTACAGGGGATGAACACTGAAGCTTTCTTT

d_call: NA
j_call: TRBJ1-4
clone_size: NA
v_call: TRBV7-9
cdr3_aa: CASSLAMGGNEKLFF
cdr3_nt: TGTGCCAGCAGCTTAGCGATGGGGGGGAATGAAAAACTGTTTTTT

d_call: TRBD2
j_call: TRBJ2-1
clone_size: NA
v_call: TRBV5-1
cdr3_aa: CASSLGRSSGGEQFF
cdr3_nt: TGCGCCAGCAGCTTGGGGAGGTCTAGCGGGGGAGAGCAGTTCTTC

d_call: NA
j_call: TRBJ2-3
clone_size: once
v_call: TRBV11-2
cdr3_aa: CASSLNGGSQYF
cdr3_nt: TGTGCCAGCAGCTTAAACGGAGGGTCGCAGTATTTT

d_call: NA
j_call: TRBJ2-2
clone_size: NA
v_call: TRBV6-6
cdr3_aa: CASSFGLDNTGELFF
cdr3_nt: TGTGCCAGCAGTTTTGGGCTTGACAACACCGGGGAGCTGTTTTTT